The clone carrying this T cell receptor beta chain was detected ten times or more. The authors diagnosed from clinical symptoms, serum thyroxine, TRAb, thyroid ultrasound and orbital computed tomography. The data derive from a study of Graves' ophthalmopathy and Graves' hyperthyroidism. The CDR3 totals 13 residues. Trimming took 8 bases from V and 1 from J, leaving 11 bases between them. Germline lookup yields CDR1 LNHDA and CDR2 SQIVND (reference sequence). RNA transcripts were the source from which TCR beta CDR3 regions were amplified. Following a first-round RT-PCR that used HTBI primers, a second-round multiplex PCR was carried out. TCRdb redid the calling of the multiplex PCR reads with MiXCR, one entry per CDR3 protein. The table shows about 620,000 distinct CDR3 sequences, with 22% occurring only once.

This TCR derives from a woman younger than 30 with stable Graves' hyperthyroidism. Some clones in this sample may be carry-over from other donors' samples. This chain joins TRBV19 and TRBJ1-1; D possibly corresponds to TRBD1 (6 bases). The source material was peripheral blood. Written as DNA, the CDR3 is TGTGCCAGTGTGGACAGAGCGAACACTGAAGCTTTCTTT. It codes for CASVDRANTEAFF.